The present T cell receptor beta chain was sequenced within a study of T cell responses to AZD1222 COVID-19 vaccine. Profiled with immunoSEQ multiplex PCR; TCRdb holds only in-frame clones, not every one. The sample has approximately 130,000 clones, about nine tenths seen once. From germline, CDR1 is SNHLY and CDR2 FYNNEI. The CDR3 sequence is 14 residues long. V lost 6 bases, J lost 9 bases, and 15 bases lay in between. The receptor was isolated from an adult in good health. The sample in question was peripheral blood, obtained on day 0 of AZD1222 vaccination. The rearrangement joins TRBV2 to TRBJ1-6, with D possibly being TRBD1 (5 bases). The CDR3 sequence: CASSSERGGSPLHF. For the CDR3, the DNA is TGTGCCAGCAGCTCCGAGAGGGGCGGTTCACCCCTCCACTTT. Full variable domain (outside the CDR3, taken from reference TRBV2 and TRBJ1-6): EPEVTQTPSHQVTQMGQEVILRCVPISNHLYFYWYRQILGQKVEFLVSFYNNEISEKSEIFDDQFSVERPDGSNFTLKIRSTKLEDSAMYFCASSSERGGSPLHFGNGTRLTVT.